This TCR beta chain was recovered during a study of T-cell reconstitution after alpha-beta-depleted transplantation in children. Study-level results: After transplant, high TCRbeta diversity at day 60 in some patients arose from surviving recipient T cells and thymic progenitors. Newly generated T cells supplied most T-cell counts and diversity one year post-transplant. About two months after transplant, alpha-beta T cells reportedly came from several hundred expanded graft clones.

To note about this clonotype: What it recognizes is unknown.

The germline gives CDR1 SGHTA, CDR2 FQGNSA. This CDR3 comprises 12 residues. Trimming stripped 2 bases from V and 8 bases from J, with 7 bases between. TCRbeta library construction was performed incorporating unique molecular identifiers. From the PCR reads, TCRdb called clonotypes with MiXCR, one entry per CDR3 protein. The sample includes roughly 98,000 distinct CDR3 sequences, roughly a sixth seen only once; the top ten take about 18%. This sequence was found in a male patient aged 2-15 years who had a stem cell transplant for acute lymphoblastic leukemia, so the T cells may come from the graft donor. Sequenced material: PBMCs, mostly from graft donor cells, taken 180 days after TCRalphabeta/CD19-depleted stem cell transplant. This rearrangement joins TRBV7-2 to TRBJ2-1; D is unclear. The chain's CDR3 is CASSLMLDEQFF. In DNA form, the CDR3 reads TGTGCCAGCAGCTTAATGCTCGATGAGCAGTTCTTC.